The rows below give T cell receptor beta chains drawn from one sample of a study of cytomegalovirus exposure and HLA in healthy donors. Sequencing used immunoSEQ multiplex PCR; TCRdb keeps in-frame clones, though not all of them. Among under 400,000 clones, 86% were seen once, and the ten largest hold approximately 0.8%. Sequenced input: PBMCs. These receptor sequences come from a woman in her late teens or twenties in good health and CMV-seronegative. CDR3s include the opening cysteine and the closing phenylalanine or tryptophan. D genes are given only for firm matches. The size of a clone is reported for some rows only, either as once, few or many, or as a class for expanded clones.

.	TRBV4-1	TRBJ2-2	.	TGCGCCAGCAGCGAAAGAGGGACTTTACACACCGGGGAGCTGTTTTTT	CASSERGTLHTGELFF
.	TRBV5-6	TRBJ1-5	.	TGTGCCAGCAGCTCCCGGGAGAAAAGCAATCAGCCCCAGCATTTT	CASSSREKSNQPQHF
.	TRBV27	TRBJ2-1	TRBD1	TGTGCCAGCAGTTTACAGGGGGTTATCTATGAGCAGTTCTTC	CASSLQGVIYEQFF
.	TRBV15	TRBJ2-7	.	TGTGCCACCAGCATGGCAAGAGGGGGCTACGAGCAGTACTTC	CATSMARGGYEQYF
.	TRBV4-2	TRBJ2-3	.	TGTGCCAGCAGCCAAGATGGCGGGCCTAGCACAGATACGCAGTATTTT	CASSQDGGPSTDTQYF
.	TRBV5-6	TRBJ1-1	.	TGTGCCAGCAGCTTGGTAGTGAAAGCTGAAGCTTTCTTT	CASSLVVKAEAFF
.	TRBV6-5	TRBJ1-2	TRBD1	TGTGCCAGCAACAAAAGGCAGGGGGCTAACTATGGCTACACCTTC	CASNKRQGANYGYTF
.	TRBV9	TRBJ2-4	.	TGTGCCAGCAGCGTATCCCCAGAAAACATTCAGTACTTC	CASSVSPENIQYF
.	TRBV27	TRBJ2-5	TRBD2	TGTGCCAGCAGGGAACTAGCGGGGCCACAAGAGACCCAGTACTTC	CASRELAGPQETQYF
.	TRBV18	TRBJ1-4	.	TGTGCCAGCTCATTCGCGGGACGGAGGAATGAAAAACTGTTTTTT	CASSFAGRRNEKLFF
.	TRBV5-1	TRBJ2-7	TRBD2	TGCGCCAGCAGCTTGGGTTTAGCGGGGGACTACGAGCAGTACTTC	CASSLGLAGDYEQYF
.	TRBV30	TRBJ2-5	.	TGTGCCTGGAGTGTTCTCGGGCAAGAGACCCAGTACTTC	CAWSVLGQETQYF
.	TRBV7-9	TRBJ2-3	TRBD1	TGTGCCAGCAGCTTAGGTGTCGACAGGGCGGATACGCAGTATTTT	CASSLGVDRADTQYF
.	TRBV10-3	TRBJ2-2	.	TGTGCCATCAGTGAGGTGACAGGAACCGGGGAGCTGTTTTTT	CAISEVTGTGELFF
.	TRBV6-1	TRBJ2-4	.	TGTGCCAGCAGTGACAATTGGACAGATGACCTAGCCAAAAACATTCAGTACTTC	CASSDNWTDDLAKNIQYF
.	TRBV9	TRBJ1-3	.	TGTGCCAGCAGCGTAGCTGGCAGGGCTGGAAACACCATATATTTT	CASSVAGRAGNTIYF
.	TRBV29-1	TRBJ1-1	.	TGCAGCGCTCGGGGGGCCTCCTCCTACACTGAAGCTTTCTTT	CSARGASSYTEAFF
.	TRBV6-1	TRBJ2-3	TRBD1	TGTGCCAGCAGTGTTACCAGGGGGCCCAACACAGATACGCAGTATTTT	CASSVTRGPNTDTQYF
few	TRBV27	TRBJ1-1	TRBD1	TGTGCCAGCAGTGTACAGGGGCCGAACACTGAAGCTTTCTTT	CASSVQGPNTEAFF
.	TRBV7-2	TRBJ2-2	TRBD2	TGTGCCAGCAGGCCACCGGGACTAGCGGGAGGGGTTACCGGGGAGCTGTTTTTT	CASRPPGLAGGVTGELFF
.	TRBV27	TRBJ1-5	TRBD1	TGTGCCAGCAGTTTTCGAGGGGGCAACCAGCCCCAGCATTTT	CASSFRGGNQPQHF
once	TRBV6-5	TRBJ2-1	.	TGTGCCAGCAGTTACTCCTACGGGAGCTCCTACAATGAGCAGTTCTTC	CASSYSYGSSYNEQFF
.	TRBV5-1	TRBJ2-3	TRBD1	TGCGCCAGCAGCTTGGAGAGGGGGCGCAGTTACTCCGTCACAGATACGCAGTATTTT	CASSLERGRSYSVTDTQYF
.	TRBV5-1	TRBJ2-2	TRBD2	TGCGCCAGCAGCCCCACTAGCGGGAGTGGTGCCGGGGAGCTGTTTTTT	CASSPTSGSGAGELFF
.	TRBV4-1	TRBJ1-1	TRBD1	TGCGCCAGCAGCCAAGTACTAACCCGGGACAGGGGCTCATCAAGGGCTTTCTTT	CASSQVLTRDRGSSRAFF
.	TRBV10-3	TRBJ1-2	TRBD1	TGTGCCACCCAGGGGGCCGACTATGGCTACACCTTC	CATQGADYGYTF
.	TRBV4-1	TRBJ2-2	.	TGCGCCAGCAGCCAAGTAGGGCTAGCTGAGAACACCGGGGAGCTGTTTTTT	CASSQVGLAENTGELFF
.	TRBV7-3	TRBJ2-1	TRBD2	TGTGCCAGCAGCCAAAGCGGGAGGGCCTACAATGAGCAGTTCTTC	CASSQSGRAYNEQFF
.	TRBV28	TRBJ1-2	TRBD1	TGTGCCAGCAGGACGGGACAGTGGTATGGCTACACCTTC	CASRTGQWYGYTF
.	TRBV25-1	TRBJ2-1	TRBD1	TGTGCCAGCAGTGTTAACACCCCCAGGGGGAGCTCCTACAATGAGCAGTTCTTC	CASSVNTPRGSSYNEQFF
.	TRBV5-6	TRBJ2-7	TRBD1	TGTGCCACCTCAACAGGGGTATACAACTACGAGCAGTACTTC	CATSTGVYNYEQYF
.	TRBV4-2	TRBJ2-7	.	TGTGCCAGCAGCCAAGGACGACTTAACGAGCAGTACTTC	CASSQGRLNEQYF
.	TRBV5-6	TRBJ1-2	.	TGTGCCAGCAGCGGGACACAACTTCAGATCGATTACTATGGCTACACCTTC	CASSGTQLQIDYYGYTF
.	TRBV6-1	TRBJ1-1	.	TGTGCCAGCAGTGAACGGGGGGGCCTTGAAGCTTTCTTT	CASSERGGLEAFF
.	TRBV18	TRBJ1-5	.	TGTGCCAGCTCACAGAGCCAGGGGCGCAATCAGCCCCAGCATTTT	CASSQSQGRNQPQHF
.	TRBV6-4	TRBJ2-1	.	TGTGCCAGCGCGAGACTAGTTTGGTCCTACAATGAGCAGTTCTTC	CASARLVWSYNEQFF
.	TRBV27	TRBJ1-5	TRBD1	TGTGCCAGCAGTTTAGGGGGATGGAGGGGACAGCTCAATCAGCCCCAGCATTTT	CASSLGGWRGQLNQPQHF
.	TRBV28	TRBJ1-2	TRBD1	TGTGCCAGCGCCTCCGGGACAGGGGCCCTATTGGGCTACACCTTC	CASASGTGALLGYTF
.	TRBV6-4	TRBJ2-3	TRBD2	TGTGCCAGTCGACTAGCGGGGGGCCCCACAGATACGCAGTATTTT	CASRLAGGPTDTQYF
few	TRBV28	TRBJ1-1	.	TGTGCCAGCAGTTTAGGGCGGGAGAACACTGAAGCTTTCTTT	CASSLGRENTEAFF
.	TRBV7-3	TRBJ2-5	TRBD1	TGTGCCAGCAGCTCGGGACAGCAAGAGACCCAGTACTTC	CASSSGQQETQYF
.	TRBV19	TRBJ1-1	TRBD1	TGTGCCAGTATAACAGGGAGCCCCGGGACAGGGTATACTGAAGCTTTCTTT	CASITGSPGTGYTEAFF
.	TRBV15	TRBJ2-1	.	TGTGCCACCAGCAGAGAGTGGTCAGGCCTCTCGTCCTACAATGAGCAGTTCTTC	CATSREWSGLSSYNEQFF
.	TRBV7-9	TRBJ1-4	.	TGTGCCAGCAGCTTGGAACAGAATGAAAAACTGTTTTTT	CASSLEQNEKLFF
.	TRBV27	TRBJ2-2	TRBD1	TGTGTCAGACGGACAGGGATGGACACCGGGGAGCTGTTTTTT	CVRRTGMDTGELFF